Listed below are T cell receptor beta chains from one sample, sequenced in a study of blood T cell repertoires in COVID-19. Only in-frame clones appear in the TCRdb table, and some are missing; sequencing was by immunoSEQ multiplex PCR. The data contain some 320,000 clones, 75% to 85% of them seen just once; the ten biggest clones take up approximately 7.6%. The sample consisted of peripheral blood. The receptors were gathered from a human donor in a cohort sampled during active COVID-19. Both conserved end residues are part of each CDR3. D genes are given only for firm matches. Expanded clones get a size class; other rows say once, few or many, or leave the size out.

d_call	cdr3_length	v_call	clone_size	j_call	cdr3_nt	cdr3_aa
-	17	TRBV5-4	-	TRBJ1-3	TGTGCCAGCAGCCCTGTCGGGGGGGGCTCGGGAGGAAACACCATATATTTT	CASSPVGGGSGGNTIYF
-	14	TRBV6-5	-	TRBJ1-1	TGTGCCAGCAGTCTGGCCGCGGTAGACACTGAAGCTTTCTTT	CASSLAAVDTEAFF
-	10	TRBV20-1	-	TRBJ2-1	TGCAGTGCTAGAACTAACGAGCAGTTCTTC	CSARTNEQFF
TRBD1	14	TRBV7-8	-	TRBJ1-1	TGTGCCAGCAGAGCGGGACAGGGGGGATTGGAAGCTTTCTTT	CASRAGQGGLEAFF
TRBD1	14	TRBV9	-	TRBJ1-5	TGTGCCAGCAGCGTGGGACAGGATAATCAGCCCCAGCATTTT	CASSVGQDNQPQHF
-	13	TRBV24-1	few	TRBJ1-2	TGTGCCACTCGCCCCTCGGGGAACTATGGCTACACCTTC	CATRPSGNYGYTF
TRBD1	12	TRBV2	-	TRBJ1-1	TGTGCCAGCAGGGACAGGGTCACTGAAGCTTTCTTT	CASRDRVTEAFF
-	14	TRBV9	-	TRBJ1-5	TGTGCCAGCGCCGGCGACGGAGTCAATCAGCCCCAGCATTTT	CASAGDGVNQPQHF
TRBD1	17	TRBV2	-	TRBJ1-3	TGTGCCAGCAGTGAAGCAGGACAGGGATATTTTGGAAACACCATATATTTT	CASSEAGQGYFGNTIYF
-	16	TRBV10-2	-	TRBJ2-7	TGCGCCAGCAGTGGGACAGACCCCAGCTATTACTACGAGCAGTACTTC	CASSGTDPSYYYEQYF
TRBD1	16	TRBV15	-	TRBJ1-5	TGTGCCACCAGCAGAAAACAGGGGATGAGCAATCAGCCCCAGCATTTT	CATSRKQGMSNQPQHF
TRBD1	16	TRBV6-6	-	TRBJ2-7	TGTGCCAGCAGTACTCCACCGGGACAGGGGGCTAGTGAGCAGTACTTC	CASSTPPGQGASEQYF
TRBD1	13	TRBV29-1	-	TRBJ1-5	TGCAGCGTTGGAGGACAGGGGCATCAGCCCCAGCATTTT	CSVGGQGHQPQHF
-	14	TRBV19	-	TRBJ2-1	TGTGCCAGTAGCCCCAGGGGTCCCTACAATGAGCAGTTCTTC	CASSPRGPYNEQFF
-	15	TRBV27	few	TRBJ1-2	TGTGCCAGCAGTTCGCTAACAGGGCTTGACTATGGCTACACCTTC	CASSSLTGLDYGYTF
TRBD2	16	TRBV10-3	-	TRBJ2-2	TGTGCCATCAGAATGGGACTAGCGGGGAACACCGGGGAGCTGTTTTTT	CAIRMGLAGNTGELFF
-	17	TRBV19	few	TRBJ2-7	TGTGCCAGTAGTACCCCGCCTGGGGCGGGACGAACCTACGAGCAGTACTTC	CASSTPPGAGRTYEQYF
-	11	TRBV20-1	-	TRBJ2-7	TGCAGTGCGAGCGGTCGGGTCGAGCAGTACTTC	CSASGRVEQYF
TRBD2	15	TRBV5-1	few	TRBJ2-1	TGCGCCAGCAGCTTGGATGGCGGGGGGGCCTTTGAGCAGTTCTTC	CASSLDGGGAFEQFF
-	13	TRBV14	-	TRBJ1-2	TGTGCCAGCAGCCTTTCGGGTGACTATGGCTACACCTTC	CASSLSGDYGYTF
-	12	TRBV27	-	TRBJ2-7	TGTGCCAGCAGTTCCGGGACTTACGAGCAGTACTTC	CASSSGTYEQYF
-	16	TRBV5-4	-	TRBJ1-1	TGTGCCAGCAGCCAAGCTGAGAGGGGGTTGGGCACTGAAGCTTTCTTT	CASSQAERGLGTEAFF
TRBD1	15	TRBV6-6	-	TRBJ1-2	TGTGCCAGCAGTTATCCGACAGGGGTTAACTATGGCTACACCTTC	CASSYPTGVNYGYTF
TRBD1	14	TRBV14	-	TRBJ1-2	TGTGCCAGCAGCCAGGACAGGCAAAACTATGGCTACACCTTC	CASSQDRQNYGYTF
-	16	TRBV27	-	TRBJ2-4	TGTGCCAGCAGTTTCTCCCGACACATAGCCAAAAACATTCAGTACTTC	CASSFSRHIAKNIQYF
-	15	TRBV6-5	-	TRBJ2-6	TGTGCCAGCAGTATTGTCGGCTCTGGGGCCAACGTCCTGACTTTC	CASSIVGSGANVLTF
-	13	TRBV6-5	-	TRBJ2-7	TGTGCCAGCAGTTGGGGCAGCCTCTACGAGCAGTACTTC	CASSWGSLYEQYF
-	14	TRBV6-1	-	TRBJ1-1	TGTGCCAGCAGTGAAAGGGGCCTATACACTGAAGCTTTCTTT	CASSERGLYTEAFF
-	17	TRBV20-1	once	TRBJ2-3	TGCAGTGCTAGTCCCTCAGATTACAGGGTCTACACAGATACGCAGTATTTT	CSASPSDYRVYTDTQYF
TRBD2	15	TRBV19	-	TRBJ2-1	TGTGCCAGTACCCTGGGACTAGGCCCATACAATGAGCAGTTCTTC	CASTLGLGPYNEQFF
-	15	TRBV6-1	-	TRBJ2-7	TGTGCCAGCAGTGAGGAATGGACAGAAGCCTACGAGCAGTACTTC	CASSEEWTEAYEQYF
-	13	TRBV10-2	-	TRBJ1-1	TGCGCCAGCAGTGAATGGCGGAGCACTGAAGCTTTCTTT	CASSEWRSTEAFF
-	14	TRBV19	-	TRBJ2-1	TGTGCCAGTAGTTCCCAGGGCGATTACAATGAGCAGTTCTTC	CASSSQGDYNEQFF
-	15	TRBV5-4	-	TRBJ2-3	TGTGCCAGCAGCTCACCCCCAACAGGGATCGATACGCAGTATTTT	CASSSPPTGIDTQYF
-	11	TRBV19	few	TRBJ1-1	TGTGCCAGTAGCCGGGGCACTGAAGCTTTCTTT	CASSRGTEAFF
TRBD1	16	TRBV5-4	-	TRBJ2-7	TGTGCCAGCAGCTTGGCCGGGACAGGCTACCCCTACGAGCAGTACTTC	CASSLAGTGYPYEQYF
-	14	TRBV9	-	TRBJ1-1	TGTGCCAGCAGCCAGCGGGGGCAGAACACTGAAGCTTTCTTT	CASSQRGQNTEAFF
-	15	TRBV27	-	TRBJ1-4	TGTGCCAGCAGTTTGATAACTGGGGGGGACGAAAAACTGTTTTTT	CASSLITGGDEKLFF
TRBD2	16	TRBV9	-	TRBJ2-3	TGTGCCAGCAGCGTAGTATCCAGCGGGGGCACAGATACGCAGTATTTT	CASSVVSSGGTDTQYF
-	18	TRBV21-1	-	TRBJ2-2	TGTGCCAGCAGCAAAGCGCTGGAGCGGGGGGTTGGCACCGGGGAGCTGTTTTTT	CASSKALERGVGTGELFF
-	13	TRBV6-5	-	TRBJ1-1	TGTGCCAGCAGTTTCTTCGGGAACACTGAAGCTTTCTTT	CASSFFGNTEAFF
TRBD2	14	TRBV30	-	TRBJ2-5	TGTGCCTGGAGTCTAGCGGGGGGCGGAGAGACCCAGTACTTC	CAWSLAGGGETQYF
TRBD1	14	TRBV2	-	TRBJ1-1	TGTGCCAGCAGCCTGGACAGGGGTCACACTGAAGCTTTCTTT	CASSLDRGHTEAFF
TRBD2	12	TRBV5-1	-	TRBJ2-3	TGCGCCAGCAGCCCGGGGGGGGGCACGCAGTATTTT	CASSPGGGTQYF
-	15	TRBV7-8	-	TRBJ1-5	TGTGCCAGCAGCTTCGTCACAGGTTCCAATCAGCCCCAGCATTTT	CASSFVTGSNQPQHF
TRBD1	15	TRBV5-1	-	TRBJ1-3	TGCGCCAGCAGCGCCGGGACAGGTTCTGGAAACACCATATATTTT	CASSAGTGSGNTIYF
-	16	TRBV21-1	-	TRBJ2-3	TGTGCCAGCAGCAACCCGGGACAGCCGTTCACAGATACGCAGTATTTT	CASSNPGQPFTDTQYF
-	15	TRBV30	-	TRBJ2-3	TGTGCCTGGACGCAAAGAGGGTGGAGGCCAGATACGCAGTATTTT	CAWTQRGWRPDTQYF
-	13	TRBV7-3	-	TRBJ2-2	TGTGCCAGCAGCTTAATATCTCGGGGGGAGCTGTTTTTT	CASSLISRGELFF
-	15	TRBV10-3	-	TRBJ2-1	TGTGCCATCAGTGAGTCAGGGGGCTCCTACAATGAGCAGTTCTTC	CAISESGGSYNEQFF
TRBD1	15	TRBV28	-	TRBJ1-1	TGTGCCAGCAGTTTTACAAACGACAGGGACACTGAAGCTTTCTTT	CASSFTNDRDTEAFF
-	12	TRBV7-9	-	TRBJ2-1	TGTGCCAGCAGCTTCTCAGGCAATGAGCAGTTCTTC	CASSFSGNEQFF
-	16	TRBV7-2	few	TRBJ1-2	TGTGCCAGCAGCCTCACCAGGGCGGTGATGGTCGGTGGCTACACCTTC	CASSLTRAVMVGGYTF
-	12	TRBV11-1	many	TRBJ1-2	TGTGCCAGCAGCTCGACAGTGTCCGGCTACACCTTC	CASSSTVSGYTF
TRBD1	15	TRBV19	-	TRBJ2-5	TGTGCCAGTAACACCGTCCCGGGACAGGAAGAGACCCAGTACTTC	CASNTVPGQEETQYF